The 5 T cell receptor beta chains below all came from one sample that was sequenced in a study of blood T cells in healthy people across ages. Combining a sample-barcoded 5' primer with a J-beta primer mix, a second PCR ran for roughly 6 to 12 cycles. Via MiXCR, TCRdb re-called the 5' RACE reads, giving one row per CDR3 protein. The sample has more than 700,000 distinct CDR3 sequences, around 45% seen once. Sequenced: blood. These receptors all come from a man at least 80 years old in good health.

The chain recombines TRBV28 with TRBJ2-5, with 10 bases matching TRBD2. Trimming removed 6 bases from V and 5 bases from J; junction bases left unmatched: 15. CDR3 size: 17 residues. Germline CDR1 is MDHEN and CDR2 is SYDVKM. As DNA, the CDR3 is TGTGCCAGCAGCAATTCAAGCCCTAGCGGGAGTCGCGAGACCCAGTACTTC. Protein: CASSNSSPSGSRETQYF.

This clonotype was seen a handful of times. The genes are TRBV5-1 and TRBJ1-2, with D unresolved. Per the germline V gene, CDR1 is SGHRS and CDR2 is YFSETQ. The V and J ends lost 1 base and 7 bases respectively, with 14 bases between them. CDR3 length: 14 amino acids. The CDR3 sequence: CASSLNPGNSGYTF. The CDR3 bases are TGCGCCAGCAGCTTGAACCCGGGTAATTCTGGCTACACCTTC.

To note about this clonotype: A read error may be the cause here, since a much bigger clone is one base away. CDR3 bases: TGCAGTGCTAGACGGACCATTGAGCAGTACTTC. Translating gives CSARRTIEQYF. This chain joins TRBV20-1 and TRBJ2-7, with D uncertain. Trimming cost V 2 bases and J 7 bases, with 9 bases left between them. Germline CDR1 is DFQATT and CDR2 is SNEGSKA (reference sequence). The CDR3 totals 11 residues.

The chain links TRBV5-1 to TRBJ2-7; D remains ambiguous. V was cut by 4 bases and J by 6 bases, with 8 bases left in between. This CDR3 is built from 11 residues. Germline V CDR1 and CDR2: SGHRS, YFSETQ. The DNA of the CDR3 is TGCGCCAGCAGCACCGGAAGCGAGCAGTACTTC. This translates into CASSTGSEQYF.

The chain recombines TRBV20-1 with TRBJ2-7; a possible D gene is TRBD2 (5 bases). V lost 3 bases, J lost 4 bases, and 16 bases lay in between. From germline, CDR1 is DFQATT and CDR2 SNEGSKA (reference sequence). The CDR3 spans 14 residues. CDR3 DNA sequence: TGCAGTGCTAGCAGCGGCTTCAATCGGTACGAGCAGTACTTC. It specifies CSASSGFNRYEQYF.